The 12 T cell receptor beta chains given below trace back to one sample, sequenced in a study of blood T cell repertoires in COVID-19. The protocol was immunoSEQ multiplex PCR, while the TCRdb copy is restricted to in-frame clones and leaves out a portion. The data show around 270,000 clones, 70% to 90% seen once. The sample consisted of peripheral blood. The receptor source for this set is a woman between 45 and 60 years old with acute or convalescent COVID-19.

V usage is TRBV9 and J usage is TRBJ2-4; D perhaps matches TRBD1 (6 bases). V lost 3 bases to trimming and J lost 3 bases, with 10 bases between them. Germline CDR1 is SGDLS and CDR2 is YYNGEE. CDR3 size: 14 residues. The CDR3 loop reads CASSATGNKNIQYF. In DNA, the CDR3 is TGTGCCAGCAGCGCGACAGGTAACAAAAACATTCAGTACTTC. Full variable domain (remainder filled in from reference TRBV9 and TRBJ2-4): DSGVTQTPKHLITATGQRVTLRCSPRSGDLSVYWYQQSLDQGLQFLIQYYNGEERAKGNILERFSAQQFPDLHSELNLSSLELGDSALYFCASSATGNKNIQYFGAGTRLSVL.

This CDR3 is CASSYRDRGGGELFF. CDR3 DNA sequence: TGTGCCAGCAGTTACCGGGACAGGGGCGGCGGGGAGCTGTTTTTT. This chain uses TRBV6-5 with TRBJ2-2; 10 nucleotides agree with TRBD1. Trimming cost V 2 bases and J 7 bases; bases outside gene matches: 4. Germline V lookup: CDR1 MNHEY, CDR2 SVGAGI. This CDR3 has 15 residues.

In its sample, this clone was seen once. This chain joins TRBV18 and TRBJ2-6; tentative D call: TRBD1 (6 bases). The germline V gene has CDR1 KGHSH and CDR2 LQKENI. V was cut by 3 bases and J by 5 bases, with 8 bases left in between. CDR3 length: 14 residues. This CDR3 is CASSPQGWANVLTF. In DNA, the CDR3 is TGTGCCAGCTCACCGCAGGGGTGGGCCAACGTCCTGACTTTC.

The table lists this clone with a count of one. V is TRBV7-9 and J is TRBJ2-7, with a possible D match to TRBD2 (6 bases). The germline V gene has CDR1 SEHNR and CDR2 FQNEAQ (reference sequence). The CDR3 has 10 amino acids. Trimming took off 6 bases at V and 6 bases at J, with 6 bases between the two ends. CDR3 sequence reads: CASRGGEQYF. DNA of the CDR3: TGTGCCAGCAGGGGAGGCGAGCAGTACTTC.

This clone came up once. CDR3 bases: TGTGCCGGGCGGGACAGCGCCTACAATGAGCAGTTCTTC. It encodes CAGRDSAYNEQFF. The chain couples TRBV2 to TRBJ2-1, with D possibly matching TRBD1 (7 bases). There are 13 residues in the CDR3. Trimming left V 11 bases short and J 2 bases short, with 13 bases between. The germline gives CDR1 SNHLY, CDR2 FYNNEI.

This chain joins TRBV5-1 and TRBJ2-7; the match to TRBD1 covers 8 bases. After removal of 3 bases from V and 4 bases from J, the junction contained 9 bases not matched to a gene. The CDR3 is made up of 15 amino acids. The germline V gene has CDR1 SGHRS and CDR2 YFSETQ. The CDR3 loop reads CASSSPRTGPYEQYF. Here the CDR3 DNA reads TGCGCCAGCAGCTCCCCCCGGACAGGGCCTTACGAGCAGTACTTC. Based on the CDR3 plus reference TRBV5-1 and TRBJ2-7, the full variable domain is KAGVTQTPRYLIKTRGQQVTLSCSPISGHRSVSWYQQTPGQGLQFLFEYFSETQRNKGNFPGRFSGRQFSNSRSEMNVSTLELGDSALYLCASSSPRTGPYEQYFGPGTRLTVT.

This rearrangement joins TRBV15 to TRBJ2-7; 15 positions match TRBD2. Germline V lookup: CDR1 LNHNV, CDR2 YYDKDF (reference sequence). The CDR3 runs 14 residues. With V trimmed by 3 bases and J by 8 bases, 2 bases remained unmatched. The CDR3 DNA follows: TGTGCCACCAGCAGTGGGACTAGCGGGAGGCAGCAGTACTTC. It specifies CATSSGTSGRQQYF.

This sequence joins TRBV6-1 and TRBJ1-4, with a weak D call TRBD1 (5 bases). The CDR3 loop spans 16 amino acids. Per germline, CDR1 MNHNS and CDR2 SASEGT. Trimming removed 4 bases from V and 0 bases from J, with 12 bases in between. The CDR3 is CASSVQLGATNEKLFF. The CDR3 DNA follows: TGTGCCAGCAGTGTGCAGTTAGGGGCAACTAATGAAAAACTGTTTTTT.

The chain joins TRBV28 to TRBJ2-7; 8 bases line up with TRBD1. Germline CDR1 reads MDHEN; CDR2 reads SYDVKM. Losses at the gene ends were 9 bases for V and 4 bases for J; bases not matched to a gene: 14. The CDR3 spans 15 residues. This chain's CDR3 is CASSPGGTGIYEQYF. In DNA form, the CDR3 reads TGTGCCAGTTCACCTGGAGGGACAGGAATATACGAGCAGTACTTC.

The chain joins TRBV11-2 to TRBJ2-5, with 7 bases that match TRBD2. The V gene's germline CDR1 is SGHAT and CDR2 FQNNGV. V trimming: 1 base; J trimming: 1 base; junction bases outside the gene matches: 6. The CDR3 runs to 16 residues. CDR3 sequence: CASSLGGLAAQETQYF. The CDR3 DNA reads TGTGCCAGCAGCTTAGGAGGTCTAGCGGCCCAAGAGACCCAGTACTTC.

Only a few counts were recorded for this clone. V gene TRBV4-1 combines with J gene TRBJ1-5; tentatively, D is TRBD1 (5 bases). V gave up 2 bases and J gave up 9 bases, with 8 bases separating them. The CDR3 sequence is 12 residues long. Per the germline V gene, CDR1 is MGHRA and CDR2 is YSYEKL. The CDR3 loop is CASSQPGGPQHF. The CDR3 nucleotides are TGCGCCAGCAGCCAACCCGGGGGGCCCCAGCATTTT.

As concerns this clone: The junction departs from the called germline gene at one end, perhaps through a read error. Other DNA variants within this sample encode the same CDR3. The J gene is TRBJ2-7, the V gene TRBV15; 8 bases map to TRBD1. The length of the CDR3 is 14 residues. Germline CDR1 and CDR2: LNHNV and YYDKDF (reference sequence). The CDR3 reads CATRNRGEAYEQYF. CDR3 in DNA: TGTGCCACCAGAAACAGGGGGGAAGCCTACGAGCAATACTTC.